The entry that follows covers one T cell receptor (beta chain) sequence. TCRdb's table, derived via immunoSEQ multiplex PCR, lists solely in-frame clones and lacks some. Of just over 250,000 clones in the sample, 70% to 90% are singletons; the top ten hold around 2.5%. This record belongs to a study of blood T cell repertoires in COVID-19. Study summary: PBMCs, B-cell-depleted T cells, or T cells provided the cDNA or gDNA that made up the material.

Germline values: CDR1 SGHNT, CDR2 YYREEE (reference sequence). The V gene end was trimmed by 10 bases and the J gene end by 4 bases; junction bases not matched to a gene: 7. This CDR3 comprises 14 residues. Sequenced input: peripheral blood. V is TRBV5-4 and J is TRBJ2-5, with 13 bases that match TRBD2. The receptor was isolated from a woman between 45 and 65 years old with acute or convalescent COVID-19. This CDR3 is CASTWTSGGETQYF. CDR3 nucleotides: TGTGCCTCTACCTGGACTAGCGGGGGAGAGACCCAGTACTTC.